This entry describes one TCR beta chain. Its antigen is still unknown. The data were taken from a study of beta chain features in type 1 diabetes. Germline-derived CDR1 and CDR2 are MGHRA and YSYEKL. Trimming removed 4 bases at V and 8 bases at J, with 20 bases between. CDR3 length equals 15 residues. Overall study results and limits: People with Type 1 diabetes carried modestly yet significantly shorter TCRB CDR3s in all four CD4+ subsets.

All of the isolated RNA was reverse transcribed, so expressed TCRB transcripts were sequenced. Samples drawn from stem cell-like memory T cells averaged approximately 930,000 reads. The protocol was immunoSEQ multiplex PCR, while the TCRdb copy is restricted to in-frame clones and leaves out a portion. The sample consists of approximately 58,000 clones, under 75% of them appearing once. The chain joins TRBV4-1 to TRBJ1-2; D possibly corresponds to TRBD1 (6 bases). The material sequenced was stem cell memory CD4+ T cells from blood. This sequence originates from a woman between 25 and 40 years old with type 1 diabetes. CDR3 loop: CASSPQGGQMWGYTF. CDR3 coding DNA: TGCGCCAGCAGCCCACAGGGAGGGCAGATGTGGGGCTACACCTTC.